The entry that follows covers one T cell receptor (beta chain) sequence. The CDR3 sequence is 15 residues long. The germline gives CDR1 MNHEY, CDR2 SMNVEV (reference sequence). Trimming at V came to 8 bases and at J to 3 bases, leaving 11 bases not matched to a gene. This sample stems from a study of T cell responses to AZD1222 COVID-19 vaccine. Method: immunoSEQ multiplex PCR; TCRdb's copy keeps in-frame clones and lacks some. The sample has approximately 180,000 clones, about 92% seen once. This chain joins TRBV27 and TRBJ2-7; 9 bases are shared with TRBD1. The receptor was isolated from an adult who received the MenACWY meningococcal vaccine as a control. Sample: peripheral blood, taken 28 days after the second dose of the MenACWY control vaccine. CDR3 nucleotide sequence: TGTGCCAGCGGCCCCTACAGGGGGCCTTACTACGAGCAGTACTTC. Its translation is CASGPYRGPYYEQYF.